Each of the 2 T cell receptor beta chains below was sequenced from the same sample in a study of PD-L1 blockade in urothelial cancer. The data were produced by immunoSEQ multiplex PCR, yet TCRdb's version contains in-frame clones alone and is incomplete. Seen here are some 71,000 clones, about 89% observed once, and the top ten hold about 3.2%. The sequenced sample was PBMCs, obtained around atezolizumab (anti-PD-L1) treatment. These receptors were taken from a man aged 55 to 70 with urothelial cancer.

V gene TRBV19 combines with J gene TRBJ1-3; TRBD1 aligns across 7 bases. The ends lost 5 bases at V and 0 bases at J; junction bases unmatched: 4. In germline, CDR1 is LNHDA, CDR2 SQIVND (reference sequence). The CDR3 covers 15 residues. In nucleotides, the CDR3 is TGTGCCAGTAGTTCGGGACAGAGCTCTGGAAACACCATATATTTT. Protein sequence: CASSSGQSSGNTIYF.

This chain uses TRBV28 with TRBJ2-7; 9 bases fit TRBD2. This CDR3 region has 19 residues. Germline trimming cut 3 bases from V and 1 base from J; bases unmatched to any gene: 16. CDR1 MDHEN and CDR2 SYDVKM come from the germline V gene. The CDR3 bases are TGTGCCAGCAGTTTTCCTTTGAGGCCTCTAGCGGGATTTTCCTACGAGCAGTACTTC. Translated: CASSFPLRPLAGFSYEQYF.